This record looks at one T cell receptor beta chain sequence and its context. Its specificity is unknown. Clones were read by immunoSEQ multiplex PCR, and TCRdb kept only the in-frame ones, dropping some. The sample holds approximately 25,000 clones, nearly 97% seen once. The data were obtained in a study of T cell clonotyping in hematopoietic cell transplantation. Findings of the study overall: Recipient TCR diversity dropped after transplant; expanded clonotypes rose from day 30 to 180. Few recipient clonotypes overlapped donors; over 95% were de novo at given depth.

The germline V gene encodes CDR1 SGHTA and CDR2 FQGTGA. The CDR3 loop spans 15 amino acids. V lost 5 bases and J 7 bases, leaving 18 bases between the germline ends. Sequences were obtained from peripheral blood mononuclear cells. This chain connects TRBV7-3 to TRBJ2-1; TRBD1 might be the D (7 bases). The TCR was taken from a man aged 50 or older in good health. Some clones in this sample may be carry-over from other donors' samples. The CDR3 spells CASSPQPTGTNEQFF. The CDR3 nucleotides read TGTGCCAGCAGCCCCCAGCCGACAGGGACTAATGAGCAGTTCTTC.